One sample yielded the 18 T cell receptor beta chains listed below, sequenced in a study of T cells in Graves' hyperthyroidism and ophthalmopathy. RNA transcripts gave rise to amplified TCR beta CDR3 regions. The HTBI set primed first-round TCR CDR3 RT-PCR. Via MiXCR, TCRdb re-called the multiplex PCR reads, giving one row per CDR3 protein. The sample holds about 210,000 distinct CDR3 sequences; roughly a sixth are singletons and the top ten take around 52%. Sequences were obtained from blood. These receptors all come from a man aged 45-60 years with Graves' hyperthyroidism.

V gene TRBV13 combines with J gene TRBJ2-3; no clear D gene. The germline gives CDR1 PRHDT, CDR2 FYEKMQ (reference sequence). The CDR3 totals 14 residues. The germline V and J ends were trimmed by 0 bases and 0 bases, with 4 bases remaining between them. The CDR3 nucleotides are TGTGCCAGCAGCTTAGGACACAGCACAGATACGCAGTATTTT. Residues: CASSLGHSTDTQYF.

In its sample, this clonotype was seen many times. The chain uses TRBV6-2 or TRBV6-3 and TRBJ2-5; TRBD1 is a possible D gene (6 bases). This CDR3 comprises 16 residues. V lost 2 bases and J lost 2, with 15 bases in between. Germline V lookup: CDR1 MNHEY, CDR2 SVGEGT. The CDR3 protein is CASSYGRGSGQETQYF. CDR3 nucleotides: TGTGCCAGCAGTTACGGCAGGGGCTCTGGGCAAGAGACCCAGTACTTC.

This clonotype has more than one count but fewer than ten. Here the CDR3 reads CASGGDGTYNEQFF. DNA for the CDR3: TGTGCCAGTGGGGGGGACGGAACCTACAATGAGCAGTTCTTC. The chain combines TRBV27 with TRBJ2-1, with 7 nucleotides matching TRBD2. The germline CDR1 and CDR2 sequences are MNHEY and SMNVEV (reference sequence). The CDR3 sequence is 14 residues long. V trimming: 9 bases; J trimming: 2 bases; junction bases outside the gene matches: 7.

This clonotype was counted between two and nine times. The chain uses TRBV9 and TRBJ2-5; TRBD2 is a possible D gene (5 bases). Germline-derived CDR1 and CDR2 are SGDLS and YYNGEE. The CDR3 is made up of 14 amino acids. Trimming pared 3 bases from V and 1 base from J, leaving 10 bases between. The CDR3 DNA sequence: TGTGCCAGCAGCGCGGGATCCCTCCAAGAGACCCAGTACTTC. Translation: CASSAGSLQETQYF.

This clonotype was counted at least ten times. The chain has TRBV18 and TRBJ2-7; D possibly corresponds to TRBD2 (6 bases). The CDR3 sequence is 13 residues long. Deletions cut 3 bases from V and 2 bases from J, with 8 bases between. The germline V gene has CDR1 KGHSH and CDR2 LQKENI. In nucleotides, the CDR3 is TGTGCCAGCTCACCTCCGGGGGCCTACGAGCAGTACTTC. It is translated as CASSPPGAYEQYF.

CDR3 DNA sequence: TGTGCCAGCAGTCGGGGGGCCAACGAGCAGTACTTC. This translates into CASSRGANEQYF. The chain is built from TRBV2 and TRBJ2-7, with D possibly TRBD2 on 7 matching bases. Germline V gives CDR1 SNHLY, CDR2 FYNNEI. The CDR3 spans 12 residues. Between the trimmed V and J ends, which lost 5 bases and 5 bases, there was a span of 10 bases.

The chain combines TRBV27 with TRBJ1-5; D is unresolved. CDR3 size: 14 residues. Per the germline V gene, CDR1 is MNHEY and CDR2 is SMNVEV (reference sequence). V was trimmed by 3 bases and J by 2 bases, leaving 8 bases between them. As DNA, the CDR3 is TGTGCCAGCAGTTTTCGGGCGGGCAATCAGCCCCAGCATTTT. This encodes CASSFRAGNQPQHF.

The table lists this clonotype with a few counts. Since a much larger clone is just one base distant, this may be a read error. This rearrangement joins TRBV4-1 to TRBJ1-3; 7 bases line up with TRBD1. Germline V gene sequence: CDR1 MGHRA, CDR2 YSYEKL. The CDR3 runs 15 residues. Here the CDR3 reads CVSSPGRDSVNTIYF. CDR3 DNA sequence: TGCGTCAGCAGCCCGGGCCGGGACAGCGTCAACACCATATATTTT.

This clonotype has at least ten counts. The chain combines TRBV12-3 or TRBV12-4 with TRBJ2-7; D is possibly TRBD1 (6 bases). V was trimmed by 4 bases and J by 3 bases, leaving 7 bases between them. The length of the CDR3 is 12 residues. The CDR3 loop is CASSSGVYEQYF. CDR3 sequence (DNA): TGTGCCAGCAGTTCAGGGGTCTACGAGCAGTACTTC.

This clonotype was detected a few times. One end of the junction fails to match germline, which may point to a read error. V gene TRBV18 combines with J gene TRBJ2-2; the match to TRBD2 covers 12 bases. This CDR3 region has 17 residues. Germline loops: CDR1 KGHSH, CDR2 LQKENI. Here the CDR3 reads CASSPLWTSGDPGELFF. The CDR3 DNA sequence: TGTGCCAGCTCTCCACTTTGGACTAGCGGGGATCCCGGGGAGCTGTTTTTT.

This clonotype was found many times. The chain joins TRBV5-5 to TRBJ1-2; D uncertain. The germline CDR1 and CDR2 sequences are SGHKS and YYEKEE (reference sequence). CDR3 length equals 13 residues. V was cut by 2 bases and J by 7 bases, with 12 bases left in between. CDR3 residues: CASSFEEDLGYTF. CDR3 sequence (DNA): TGTGCCAGCAGCTTCGAGGAAGATCTTGGCTACACCTTC.

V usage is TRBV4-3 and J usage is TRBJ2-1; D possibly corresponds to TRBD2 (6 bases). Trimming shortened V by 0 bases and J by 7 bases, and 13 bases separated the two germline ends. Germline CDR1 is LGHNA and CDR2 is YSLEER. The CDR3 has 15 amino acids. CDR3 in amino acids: CASSQEYLAWNEQFF. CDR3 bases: TGCGCCAGCAGCCAAGAGTATCTAGCGTGGAATGAGCAGTTCTTC.

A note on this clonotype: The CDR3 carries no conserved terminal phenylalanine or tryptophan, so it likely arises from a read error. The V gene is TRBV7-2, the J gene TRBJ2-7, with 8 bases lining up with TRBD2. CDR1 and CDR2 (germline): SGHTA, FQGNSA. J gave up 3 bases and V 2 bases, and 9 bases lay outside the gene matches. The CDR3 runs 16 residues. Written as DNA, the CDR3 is TGTGCCAGCAGCTTACCCAGCGGGAGCGGCCTCTACGAGCAGTACTCC. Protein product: CASSLPSGSGLYEQYS.

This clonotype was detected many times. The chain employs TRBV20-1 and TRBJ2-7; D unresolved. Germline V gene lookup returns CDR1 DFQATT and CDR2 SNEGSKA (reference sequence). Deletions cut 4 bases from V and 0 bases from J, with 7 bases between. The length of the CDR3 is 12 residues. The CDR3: CSATPYSYEQYF. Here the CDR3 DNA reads TGCAGTGCTACTCCCTACTCCTACGAGCAGTACTTC.

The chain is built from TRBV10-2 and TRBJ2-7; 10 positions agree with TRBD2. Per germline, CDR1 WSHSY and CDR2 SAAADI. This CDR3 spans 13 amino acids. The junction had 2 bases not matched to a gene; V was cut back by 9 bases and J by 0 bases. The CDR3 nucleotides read TGCGCCAGTAGCGGGAGGCCCTCCTACGAGCAGTACTTC. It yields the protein CASSGRPSYEQYF.

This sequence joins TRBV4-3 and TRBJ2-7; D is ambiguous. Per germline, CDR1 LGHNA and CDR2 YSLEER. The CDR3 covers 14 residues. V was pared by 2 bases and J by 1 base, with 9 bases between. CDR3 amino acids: CASSQRASSYEQYF. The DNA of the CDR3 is TGCGCCAGCAGCCAACGTGCCTCGTCCTACGAGCAGTACTTC.

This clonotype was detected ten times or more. This CDR3 is CASSLRFGEQFF. The CDR3 DNA reads as TGTGCCAGCAGTTTACGGTTCGGTGAGCAGTTCTTC. This chain links TRBV12-3 or TRBV12-4 with TRBJ2-1; no clear D. CDR3 length: 12 residues. Trimming removed 2 bases from V and 9 bases from J, with 8 bases in between.

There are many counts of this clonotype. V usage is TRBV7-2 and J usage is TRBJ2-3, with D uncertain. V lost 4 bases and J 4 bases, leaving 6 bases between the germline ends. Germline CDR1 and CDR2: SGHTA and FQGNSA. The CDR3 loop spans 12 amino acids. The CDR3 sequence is CASSSPPDTQYF. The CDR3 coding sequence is TGTGCCAGCAGCTCCCCCCCAGATACGCAGTATTTT.